This TCR beta chain was obtained from a study of identifying expanded T cells in peripheral blood. Using immunoSEQ multiplex PCR, the repertoire was profiled, and TCRdb retains in-frame clones only, with some absent. This table holds about 85,000 clones, about 88% found once. The CDR3 runs to 13 residues. Germline V gives CDR1 LNHNV, CDR2 YYDKDF (reference sequence). V lost 3 bases, J lost 11 bases, and 11 bases lay in between. The origin of this receptor is a person aged 18-70 years in good health. The chain combines TRBV15 with TRBJ1-6; D might be TRBD1 (6 bases). The sample taken for sequencing was blood. In nucleotides, the CDR3 is TGTGCCACCAGCAGGACAGGCAATGCACCCCTCCACTTT. Its protein is CATSRTGNAPLHF.